The clone carrying this TCR beta chain is deemed medium-sized. A junction boundary mismatches the germline segment, possibly from a read error. This specimen belongs to a study of early stage breast cancer tumors. This CDR3 has 13 residues. In germline, CDR1 is SGHVS, CDR2 FQNEAQ. Here immunoSEQ multiplex PCR was the method, and the copy in TCRdb shows in-frame clones only, minus some. Of 25,000 to 35,000 clones listed, about 59% are singletons. The chain combines TRBV7-8 with TRBJ2-1; D unclear. This receptor was taken from a person aged 45 to 60 with breast cancer. Sequenced input: breast tumor tissue. This CDR3 is CASSLGDTAFRVF. The CDR3 nucleotides are TGTGCCAGCAGCTTAGGGGATACTGCTTTCCGGGTCTTC.